Each of the 18 T cell receptor beta chains below was sequenced from the same sample in a study of neoadjuvant anti-PD-1 for oral cavity cancer. Time point in this sample: after neoadjuvant nivolumab, at surgical resection. Method: immunoSEQ multiplex PCR; TCRdb's copy keeps in-frame clones and lacks some. The sample lists approximately 21,000 clones; around 45% were seen once. The input for sequencing was tumor tissue, taken after nivolumab (anti-PD-1) treatment. Receptor source: a person between 40 and 80 years old with oral cavity squamous cell carcinoma.

This chain links TRBV5-4 with TRBJ2-7, with 10 bases identical to TRBD2. The CDR3 has 15 residues. V was clipped by 5 bases and J by 2 bases; unmatched bases: 7. The germline gives CDR1 SGHNT, CDR2 YYREEE (reference sequence). CDR3 protein: CASSSLAGVTYEQYF. Written as DNA, the CDR3 is TGTGCCAGCAGTTCTCTAGCGGGGGTCACCTACGAGCAGTACTTC.

This chain joins TRBV7-2 and TRBJ2-7; 10 positions agree with TRBD1. In germline, CDR1 is SGHTA, CDR2 FQGNSA. V was clipped by 5 bases and J by 4 bases; unmatched bases: 5. CDR3 length: 14 amino acids. CDR3 in DNA: TGTGCCAGCAGCGCCCGACAGGGGGCTTACGAGCAGTACTTC. It yields the protein CASSARQGAYEQYF.

V and J are TRBV6-5 and TRBJ2-5, with a weak D call TRBD2 (6 bases). Germline CDR1 and CDR2: MNHEY and SVGAGI. V dropped 6 bases and J dropped 7 bases, with 15 bases sitting between them. The CDR3 loop spans 13 amino acids. CDR3 amino acids: CASRAPGDGTQYF. The DNA of the CDR3 is TGTGCCAGCAGGGCCCCGGGGGACGGGACCCAGTACTTC.

This clone showed up just a few times. The chain has TRBV7-8 and TRBJ1-5, with 11 bases aligning to TRBD1. CDR3 length: 13 residues. The V gene's germline CDR1 is SGHVS and CDR2 FQNEAQ. The trim removed 5 bases at V and 9 bases at J, leaving 3 bases unmatched. The CDR3 region has the DNA TGTGCCAGCAGCGGACAGGGGGCCTCGCCCCAGCATTTT. It translates to CASSGQGASPQHF.

For this clone: This may come from a read error, since a much larger clone is one base off. V gene TRBV10-3 combines with J gene TRBJ2-5, with D possibly being TRBD2 (7 bases). CDR1 and CDR2 from the germline V gene are ENHRY and SYGVKD. Trimming shortened V by 2 bases and J by 5 bases, and 24 bases separated the two germline ends. The CDR3 has 18 amino acids. CDR3 loop: CAISERASGGGAGETQYF. The CDR3 nucleotides read TGTGCCATCAGTGAGAGGGCTTCGGGCGGGGGCGCGGGGGAGACCCAGTACTTC.

J is TRBJ2-5 and V is TRBV5-4; the D gene could be TRBD1 or TRBD2 (5 bases each). The CDR3 spans 12 residues. Germline values: CDR1 SGHNT, CDR2 YYREEE (reference sequence). V was trimmed by 4 bases and J by 5 bases, leaving 9 bases between them. In DNA, the CDR3 is TGTGCCAGCAGCCCCGAGGGGGAGACCCAGTACTTC. Translating it yields CASSPEGETQYF.

This clone was seen a handful of times. V gene TRBV6-5 combines with J gene TRBJ1-4; D gene ambiguous. Germline V gene sequence: CDR1 MNHEY, CDR2 SVGAGI. V was clipped by 2 bases and J by 4 bases, with 8 bases between them. The CDR3 has 14 residues. The CDR3, as DNA: TGTGCCAGCAGTTACGCCCGGGTTAATGAAAAACTGTTTTTT. Protein: CASSYARVNEKLFF.

The rearrangement joins TRBV7-3 to TRBJ1-1, with D possibly matching TRBD1 (6 bases). The germline V gene has CDR1 SGHTA and CDR2 FQGTGA. The V end lost 5 bases, the J end lost 3 bases, and 10 bases lay between the germline ends. The CDR3 contains 13 residues. The CDR3 here is CASSTQGYTEAFF. CDR3 nucleotide sequence: TGTGCCAGCAGCACACAGGGCTACACTGAAGCTTTCTTT. Using reference TRBV7-3 and TRBJ1-1 for the parts outside the CDR3, the full variable domain is GAGVSQTPSNKVTEKGKYVELRCDPISGHTALYWYRQSLGQGPEFLIYFQGTGAADDSGLPNDRFFAVRPEGSVSTLKIQRTERGDSAVYLCASSTQGYTEAFFGQGTRLTVV.

The table lists this clone with a few counts. The CDR3 here is CASSLWGSGELFF. The CDR3, as DNA: TGTGCCAGCAGTCTGTGGGGCTCCGGGGAGCTGTTTTTT. The rearrangement links TRBV6-6 to TRBJ2-2; a possible D gene is TRBD1 (5 bases). The ends were cut back, 5 bases at V and 6 bases at J, with 10 bases in the middle. CDR1 is MNHNY, CDR2 SVGAGI, per germline (reference sequence). The CDR3 has 13 amino acids.

The chain uses TRBV6-6 and TRBJ1-1; tentative D call: TRBD1 (6 bases). In germline, CDR1 is MNHNY, CDR2 SVGAGI (reference sequence). V was cut by 7 bases and J by 4 bases, with 19 bases left in between. The CDR3 covers 15 residues. CDR3 region: CASTPLQTGTTEAFF. For the CDR3, the DNA is TGTGCCAGCACCCCACTTCAAACAGGGACCACTGAAGCTTTCTTT.

This rearrangement joins TRBV20-1 to TRBJ1-2; D uncertain. The CDR3 length is 11 residues. V shed 5 bases and J shed 1 base, with 5 bases lying between them. In germline, CDR1 is DFQATT, CDR2 SNEGSKA (reference sequence). This chain's CDR3 is CSAVGNYGYTF. The CDR3 bases are TGCAGTGCTGTCGGTAACTATGGCTACACCTTC.

This clone was seen ten or more times. The CDR3 DNA sequence: TGTGCCAGCAGTCCTAGCCAATTCGCGTCACCCCTCCACTTT. Its protein product is CASSPSQFASPLHF. V and J are TRBV7-2 and TRBJ1-6; no reliable D call. Trimming left V 6 bases short and J 10 bases short, with 16 bases between. This CDR3 spans 14 amino acids. Per germline, CDR1 SGHTA and CDR2 FQGNSA. The complete variable domain, with remaining parts taken from reference TRBV7-2 and TRBJ1-6, reads GAGVSQSPSNKVTEKGKDVELRCDPISGHTALYWYRQSLGQGLEFLIYFQGNSAPDKSGLPSDRFSAERTGGSVSTLTIQRTQQEDSAVYLCASSPSQFASPLHFGNGTRLTVT.

This clone turned up a few times. This chain links TRBV11-2 with TRBJ2-2, with 7 bases identical to TRBD1. Germline CDR1 SGHAT, CDR2 FQNNGV. V shed 3 bases and J 4 bases; nucleotides not matched to a gene: 8. CDR3 length: 16 amino acids. CDR3 loop: CASSLGDRAITGELFF. In DNA form, the CDR3 reads TGTGCCAGCAGCTTGGGCGACAGGGCGATCACCGGGGAGCTGTTTTTT.

The chain recombines TRBV9 with TRBJ1-6; no clear D gene. Germline values: CDR1 SGDLS, CDR2 YYNGEE. V shed 0 bases and J shed 0 bases, with 7 bases lying between them. CDR3 length: 16 amino acids. CDR3 sequence reads: CASSVGAGSYNSPLHF. Here the CDR3 DNA reads TGTGCCAGCAGCGTAGGAGCCGGCTCCTATAATTCACCCCTCCACTTT.

This clone was seen a handful of times. The V call is TRBV19, the J call TRBJ1-2; a possible D gene is TRBD1 (5 bases). Germline V gene lookup returns CDR1 LNHDA and CDR2 SQIVND (reference sequence). Trimming pared 5 bases from V and 4 bases from J, leaving 14 bases between. The CDR3 sequence is 14 residues long. Here the CDR3 reads CASSFTQGGYGYTF. CDR3 nucleotide sequence: TGTGCCAGTAGTTTTACGCAGGGCGGCTATGGCTACACCTTC.

A few counts support this clone. V gene TRBV5-4 combines with J gene TRBJ1-2, with D perhaps matching TRBD1 (6 bases). Trimming took 4 bases from V and 8 from J, leaving 15 bases between them. The CDR3 runs 13 residues. Per germline, CDR1 SGHNT and CDR2 YYREEE (reference sequence). DNA for the CDR3: TGTGCCAGCAGCCAGGGAGGGGGTAGAGGCTACACCTTC. It specifies CASSQGGGRGYTF.

This sequence joins TRBV28 and TRBJ1-2; 8 bases align to TRBD1. The CDR3 loop spans 16 amino acids. Losses at the gene ends were 4 bases for V and 5 bases for J; bases not matched to a gene: 12. The germline V gene has CDR1 MDHEN and CDR2 SYDVKM. The CDR3 DNA sequence: TGTGCCAGCAGTTCCCCCGGACAGGGTCTATTTTATGGCTACACCTTC. As protein: CASSSPGQGLFYGYTF.

The chain joins TRBV15 to TRBJ1-1, with D maybe TRBD1 (5 bases). The germline V gene has CDR1 LNHNV and CDR2 YYDKDF (reference sequence). V gave up 0 bases and J gave up 4 bases, with 9 bases separating them. The CDR3 is 14 amino acids. CDR3 sequence (DNA): TGTGCCACCAGCAGAGATCTCGGGGCCACTGAAGCTTTCTTT. Protein sequence: CATSRDLGATEAFF.